This TCR beta chain was sequenced in a study of blood T cells in healthy people across ages. Germline V gene lookup returns CDR1 LNHDA and CDR2 SQIVND (reference sequence). Losses at the gene ends were 4 bases for V and 2 bases for J; bases not matched to a gene: 7. There are 15 residues in the CDR3. Next came a second PCR, run for about 6 to 12 cycles, which used a sample-barcoded 5' primer along with a J-beta primer mix. A single record per CDR3 protein comes from TCRdb applying MiXCR to the 5' RACE reads. The table includes around 280,000 distinct CDR3 sequences, 25% to 30% detected once. This receptor was identified in a woman in her seventies in good health. J is TRBJ2-5 and V is TRBV19; 7 positions match TRBD1. Sequenced: blood. CDR3 nucleotides: TGTGCCAGTAGTACCTACGGGACAGCACAAGAGACCCAGTACTTC. It codes for CASSTYGTAQETQYF.